This T cell receptor (beta chain) was found in a study of beta chain features in type 1 diabetes. About the research overall: Age, gender and cell yields were alike across patients and healthy donors. The study, taken as a whole, reports: All four CD4+ subsets from Type 1 diabetes patients carried moderately but significantly shorter TCRB CDR3s.

What was sequenced were expressed TCRB transcripts, since all of the isolated RNA had been reverse transcribed. The assay was immunoSEQ multiplex PCR, and TCRdb's table has in-frame clones only and misses some. The sample carries some 350,000 clones, 9.5% to 10% recorded once. As for this clone: Its target is unknown.

Germline-derived CDR1 and CDR2 are MDHEN and SYDVKM. Deletions cut 4 bases from V and 0 bases from J, with 8 bases between. CDR3 length: 14 residues. Material for sequencing was central memory CD4+ T cells from blood. The chain recombines TRBV28 with TRBJ2-3; possible D gene TRBD2, 5 bases. The sequence derives from a man in his thirties or forties with type 1 diabetes. The CDR3 nucleotides read TGTGCCAGCAGTTCACGGGGTAGCACAGATACGCAGTATTTT. This encodes CASSSRGSTDTQYF.